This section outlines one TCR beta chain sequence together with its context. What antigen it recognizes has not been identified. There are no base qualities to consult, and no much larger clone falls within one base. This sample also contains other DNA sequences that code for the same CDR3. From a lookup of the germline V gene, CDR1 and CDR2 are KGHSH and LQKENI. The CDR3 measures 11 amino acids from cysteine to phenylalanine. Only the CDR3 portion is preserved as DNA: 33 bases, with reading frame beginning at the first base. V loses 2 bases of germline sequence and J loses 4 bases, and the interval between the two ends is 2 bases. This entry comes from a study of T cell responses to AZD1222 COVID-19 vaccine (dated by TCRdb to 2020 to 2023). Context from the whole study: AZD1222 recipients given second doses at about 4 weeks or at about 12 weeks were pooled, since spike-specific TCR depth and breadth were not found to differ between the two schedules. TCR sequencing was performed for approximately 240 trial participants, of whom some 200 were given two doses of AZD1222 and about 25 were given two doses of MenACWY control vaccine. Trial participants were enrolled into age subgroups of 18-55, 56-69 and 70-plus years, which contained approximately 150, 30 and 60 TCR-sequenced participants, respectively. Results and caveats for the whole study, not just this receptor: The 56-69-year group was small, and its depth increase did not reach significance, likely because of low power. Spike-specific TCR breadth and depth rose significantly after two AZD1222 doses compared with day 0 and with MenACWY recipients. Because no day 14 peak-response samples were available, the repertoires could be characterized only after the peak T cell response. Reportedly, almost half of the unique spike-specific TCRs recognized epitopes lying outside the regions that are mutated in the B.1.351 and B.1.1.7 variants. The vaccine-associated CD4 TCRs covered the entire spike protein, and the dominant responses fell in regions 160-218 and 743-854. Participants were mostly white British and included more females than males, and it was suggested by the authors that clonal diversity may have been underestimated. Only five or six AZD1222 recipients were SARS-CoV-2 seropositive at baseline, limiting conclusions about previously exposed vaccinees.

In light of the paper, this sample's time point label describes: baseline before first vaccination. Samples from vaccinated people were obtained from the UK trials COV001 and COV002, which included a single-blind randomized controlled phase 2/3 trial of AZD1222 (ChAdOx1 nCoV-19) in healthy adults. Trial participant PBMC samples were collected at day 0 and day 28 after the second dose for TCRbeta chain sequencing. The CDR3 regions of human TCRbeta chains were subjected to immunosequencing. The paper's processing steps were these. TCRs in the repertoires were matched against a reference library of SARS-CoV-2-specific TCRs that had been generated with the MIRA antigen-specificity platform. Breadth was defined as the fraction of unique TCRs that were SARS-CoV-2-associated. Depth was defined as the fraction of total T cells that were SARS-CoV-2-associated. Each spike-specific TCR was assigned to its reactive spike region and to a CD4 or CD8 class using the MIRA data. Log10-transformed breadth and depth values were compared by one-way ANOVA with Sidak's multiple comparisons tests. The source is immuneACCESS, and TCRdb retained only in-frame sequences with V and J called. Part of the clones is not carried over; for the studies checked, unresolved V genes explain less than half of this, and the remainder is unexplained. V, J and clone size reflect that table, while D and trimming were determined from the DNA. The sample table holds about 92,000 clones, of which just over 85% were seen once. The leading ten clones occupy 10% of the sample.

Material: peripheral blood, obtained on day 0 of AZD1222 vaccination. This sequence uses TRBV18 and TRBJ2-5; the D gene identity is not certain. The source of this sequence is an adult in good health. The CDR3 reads CASSPRETQYF. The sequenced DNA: TGTGCCAGCTCACCAAGAGAGACCCAGTACTTC.